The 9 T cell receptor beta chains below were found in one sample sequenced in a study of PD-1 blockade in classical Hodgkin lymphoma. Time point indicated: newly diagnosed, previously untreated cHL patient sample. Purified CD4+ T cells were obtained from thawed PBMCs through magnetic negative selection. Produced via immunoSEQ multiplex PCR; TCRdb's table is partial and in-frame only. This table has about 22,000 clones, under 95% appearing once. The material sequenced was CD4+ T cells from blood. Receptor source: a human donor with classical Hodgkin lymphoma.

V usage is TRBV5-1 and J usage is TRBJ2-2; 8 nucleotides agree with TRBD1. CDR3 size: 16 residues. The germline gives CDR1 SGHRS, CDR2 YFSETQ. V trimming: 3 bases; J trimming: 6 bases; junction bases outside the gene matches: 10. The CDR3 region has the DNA TGCGCCAGCAGCTCACGTCCGGACAGGGCGGCCGGGGAGCTGTTTTTT. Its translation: CASSSRPDRAAGELFF. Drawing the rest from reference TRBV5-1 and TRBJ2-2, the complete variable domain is KAGVTQTPRYLIKTRGQQVTLSCSPISGHRSVSWYQQTPGQGLQFLFEYFSETQRNKGNFPGRFSGRQFSNSRSEMNVSTLELGDSALYLCASSSRPDRAAGELFFGEGSRLTVL.

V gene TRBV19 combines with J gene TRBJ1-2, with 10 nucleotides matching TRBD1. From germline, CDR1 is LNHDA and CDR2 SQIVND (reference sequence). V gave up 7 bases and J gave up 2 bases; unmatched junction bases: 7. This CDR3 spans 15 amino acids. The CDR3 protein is CASTTQGQGNYGYTF. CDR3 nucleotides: TGTGCCAGTACCACCCAGGGACAGGGGAACTATGGCTACACCTTC. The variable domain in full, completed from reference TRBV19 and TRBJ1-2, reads DGGITQSPKYLFRKEGQNVTLSCEQNLNHDAMYWYRQDPGQGLRLIYYSQIVNDFQKGDIAEGYSVSREKKESFPLTVTSAQKNPTAFYLCASTTQGQGNYGYTFGSGTRLTVV.

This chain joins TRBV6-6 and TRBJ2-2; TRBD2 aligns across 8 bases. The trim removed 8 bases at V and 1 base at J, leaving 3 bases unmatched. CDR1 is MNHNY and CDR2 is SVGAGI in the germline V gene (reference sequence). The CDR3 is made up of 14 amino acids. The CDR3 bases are TGTGCCAGCCCGAGCGGGGGGAACACCGGGGAGCTGTTTTTT. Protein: CASPSGGNTGELFF.

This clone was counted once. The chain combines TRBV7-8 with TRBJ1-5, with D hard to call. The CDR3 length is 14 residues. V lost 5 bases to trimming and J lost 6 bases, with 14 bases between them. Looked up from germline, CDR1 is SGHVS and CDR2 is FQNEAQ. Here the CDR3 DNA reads TGTGCCAGCAGCGCGGACGGTGAAGGTCAGCCCCAGCATTTT. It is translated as CASSADGEGQPQHF.

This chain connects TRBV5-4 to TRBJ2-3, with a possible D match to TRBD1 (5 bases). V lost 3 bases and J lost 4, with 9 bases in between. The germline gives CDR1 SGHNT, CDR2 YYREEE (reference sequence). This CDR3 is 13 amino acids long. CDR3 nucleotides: TGTGCCAGCAGCTGGGAACAGGCAGATACGCAGTATTTT. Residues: CASSWEQADTQYF.

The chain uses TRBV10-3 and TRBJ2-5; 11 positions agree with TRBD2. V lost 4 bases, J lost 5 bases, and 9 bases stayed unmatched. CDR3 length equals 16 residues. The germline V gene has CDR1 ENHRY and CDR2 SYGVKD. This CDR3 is CAISGISGGVPETQYF. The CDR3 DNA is TGTGCCATCAGTGGGATTAGCGGGGGGGTCCCGGAGACCCAGTACTTC.

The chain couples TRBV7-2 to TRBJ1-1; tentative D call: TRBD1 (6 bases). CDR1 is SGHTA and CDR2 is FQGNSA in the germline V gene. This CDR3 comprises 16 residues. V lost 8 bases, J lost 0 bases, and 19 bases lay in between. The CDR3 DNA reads TGTGCCAGCCTCCCCTGGCAGGGGAGGATGAACACTGAAGCTTTCTTT. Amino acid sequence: CASLPWQGRMNTEAFF.

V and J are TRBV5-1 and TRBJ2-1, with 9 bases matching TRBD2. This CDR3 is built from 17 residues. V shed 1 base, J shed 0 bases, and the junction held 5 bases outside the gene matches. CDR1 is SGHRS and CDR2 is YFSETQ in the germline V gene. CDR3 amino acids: CASSLLPAGGSYNEQFF. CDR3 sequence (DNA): TGCGCCAGCAGCTTGTTGCCAGCGGGGGGCTCCTACAATGAGCAGTTCTTC.

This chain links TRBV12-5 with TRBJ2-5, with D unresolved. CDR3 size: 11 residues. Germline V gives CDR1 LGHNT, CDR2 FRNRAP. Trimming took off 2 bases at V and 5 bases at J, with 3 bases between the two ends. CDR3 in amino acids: CASGLQETQYF. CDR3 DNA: TGTGCTAGTGGTTTGCAGGAGACCCAGTACTTC.